There are many counts of the clone carrying this T cell receptor (beta chain). Clones were sequenced by immunoSEQ multiplex PCR, and TCRdb holds only the in-frame ones, with some missing. The sample shows roughly 150,000 clones, approximately 82% of them seen only once. The data were taken from a study of blood T cell repertoires in COVID-19. CDR3 length: 16 amino acids. Germline V gene sequence: CDR1 LNHDA, CDR2 SQIVND (reference sequence). V was pared by 3 bases and J by 0 bases, with 15 bases between. The sequenced sample consisted of peripheral blood. The source of this sequence is a woman in her 70s who had recovered from COVID-19. The chain employs TRBV19 and TRBJ2-7; weak D call: TRBD1 (6 bases). The CDR3 sequence is CASSINLGHLSYEQYF. The CDR3, as DNA: TGTGCCAGTAGTATTAACTTGGGACACCTCTCCTACGAGCAGTACTTC.